This T cell receptor (beta chain) stems from a study of blood T cells in healthy people across ages. Using a J-beta primer mix together with a sample-barcoded 5' primer, a second PCR was run for about 7 to 12 cycles. TCRdb called the 5' RACE reads again in MiXCR, with one record for every CDR3 protein. The table records roughly 1,700,000 distinct CDR3 sequences, about 30% of them present only once. Concerning this clonotype: Its antigen is as yet unknown.

The V end lost 7 bases, the J end lost 1 base, and 16 bases lay between the germline ends. The CDR3 totals 15 residues. Germline values: CDR1 SNHLY, CDR2 FYNNEI. Regarding the study as a whole: Any changes in expanded clonotypes were possibly confounded, as donor CMV status remained unknown. Unsorted PBMC input precluded a conclusive naive versus antigen-experienced comparison.

This chain links TRBV2 with TRBJ1-2; D uncertain. Sequenced material: blood. The clonotype was recovered from a woman aged 25 to 45 in good health. This CDR3 is CASTLLPGNNYGYTF. Written as DNA, the CDR3 is TGTGCCAGCACGCTTTTGCCGGGGAATAACTATGGCTACACCTTC.